Below are 21 T cell receptor beta chains sequenced from a single sample in a study of cytomegalovirus exposure and HLA in healthy donors. In the PCR, 60 Vbeta and 13 Jbeta primers were used. Only in-frame clones appear in the TCRdb table, and some are missing; sequencing was by immunoSEQ multiplex PCR. The table has 150,000 or so clones, about three quarters seen once; the top ten hold 0.7% to 0.85%. The sequenced material came from PBMCs. The source of these receptors is a female donor in good health and CMV-seronegative.

The chain employs TRBV7-2 and TRBJ2-2; no definite D call. CDR3 length equals 17 residues. The germline gives CDR1 SGHTA, CDR2 FQGNSA. Trimming shortened V by 1 base and J by 0 bases, and 12 bases separated the two germline ends. The chain's CDR3 is CASSLVVVGANTGELFF. The CDR3 DNA is TGTGCCAGCAGCTTAGTTGTGGTGGGCGCGAACACCGGGGAGCTGTTTTTT.

The chain joins TRBV7-2 to TRBJ2-5, with 7 bases lining up with TRBD2. CDR1 is SGHTA and CDR2 is FQGNSA in the germline V gene. The CDR3 length is 15 residues. V lost 1 base, J lost 7 bases, and 9 bases stayed unmatched. This chain's CDR3 is CASSLGVERGRTQYF. Written as DNA, the CDR3 is TGTGCCAGCAGCTTAGGAGTAGAGCGGGGTAGGACCCAGTACTTC.

This clone was seen only once. V usage is TRBV29-1 and J usage is TRBJ2-7; TRBD2 aligns across 15 bases. Germline V lookup: CDR1 SQVTM, CDR2 ANQGSEA. J was trimmed by 7 bases and V by 3 bases; bases with no gene match: 4. The CDR3 runs 14 residues. CDR3 residues: CSVEGTSGRTEQYF. DNA for the CDR3: TGCAGCGTTGAGGGGACTAGCGGGAGGACTGAGCAGTACTTC.

This clone was recorded a few times. The rearrangement uses TRBV4-2 and TRBJ2-2; 7 nucleotides align to TRBD2. CDR3 length: 18 residues. CDR1 and CDR2 from the germline V gene are LGHNA and YNFKEQ. J was trimmed by 1 base and V by 5 bases; bases with no gene match: 13. CDR3 sequence reads: CASSALRGDRENTGELFF. Here the CDR3 DNA reads TGTGCCAGCAGCGCCCTCCGGGGGGACCGGGAGAACACCGGGGAGCTGTTTTTT.

The rearrangement uses TRBV28 and TRBJ1-3, with TRBD1 identical over 7 bases. The trim removed 6 bases at V and 1 base at J, leaving 3 bases unmatched. CDR1 and CDR2 from the germline V gene are MDHEN and SYDVKM. The CDR3 totals 14 residues. CDR3 DNA sequence: TGTGCCAGCAGCCCCAGGGGGTCTGGAAACACCATATATTTT. Encoded protein: CASSPRGSGNTIYF.

This clone was picked up one time. The chain has TRBV18 and TRBJ1-1; D ambiguous. The length of the CDR3 is 14 residues. The germline CDR1 and CDR2 sequences are KGHSH and LQKENI. Between the trimmed V and J ends, which lost 6 bases and 8 bases, there was a span of 19 bases. The CDR3 spells CASSLQAIGAEAFF. The DNA of the CDR3 is TGTGCCAGCTCCCTACAAGCTATAGGAGCCGAAGCTTTCTTT.

The chain uses TRBV9 and TRBJ2-1, with TRBD2 identical over 12 bases. This CDR3 contains 19 residues. V trimming: 4 bases; J trimming: 0 bases; junction bases outside the gene matches: 11. Germline V gene sequence: CDR1 SGDLS, CDR2 YYNGEE. For the CDR3, the DNA is TGTGCCAGCAGCCCGCGGGGACTAGCGGGTACCAGCTCCTACAATGAGCAGTTCTTC. It yields the protein CASSPRGLAGTSSYNEQFF.

The chain recombines TRBV4-1 with TRBJ2-2; tentative D call: TRBD2 (5 bases). Between the trimmed V and J ends, which lost 7 bases and 1 base, there was a span of 7 bases. The CDR3 covers 13 residues. Germline V gene sequence: CDR1 MGHRA, CDR2 YSYEKL. The CDR3 spells CASKEENTGELFF. CDR3 DNA sequence: TGCGCCAGCAAGGAGGAGAACACCGGGGAGCTGTTTTTT.

This clone has a single count. V and J are TRBV6-5 and TRBJ2-5, with 10 bases identical to TRBD2. Trimming cost V 6 bases and J 4 bases; bases outside gene matches: 8. The CDR3 sequence is 15 residues long. In germline, CDR1 is MNHEY, CDR2 SVGAGI. DNA of the CDR3: TGTGCCAGCAGCCGAGCGGGGGGGCCTGGAGAGACCCAGTACTTC. Translated, it gives CASSRAGGPGETQYF.

In its sample, this clone was seen a few times. The chain is built from TRBV7-3 and TRBJ2-7; TRBD2 might be the D (5 bases). This CDR3 has 9 residues. CDR1 and CDR2 (germline): SGHTA, FQGTGA. V lost 6 bases, J lost 12 bases, and 9 bases lay in between. The CDR3 DNA reads as TGTGCCAGCAGGGCGGGCTCGTACTTC. Translation gives CASRAGSYF.

The chain combines TRBV21-1 with TRBJ2-5; the D segment call TRBD2 is taken from the table without a DNA check. TRBV21-1 is assigned pseudogene status. The CDR3 has 18 residues. This CDR3 reads CASSKGLGGSLNQETQYF. The CDR3 nucleotides read TGTGCCAGCAGCAAAGGATTGGGGGGGAGCCTCAACCAAGAGACCCAGTACTTC.

This clone was seen a handful of times. The V and J genes are TRBV5-1 and TRBJ2-1; TRBD1 might be the D (6 bases). Germline V gene sequence: CDR1 SGHRS, CDR2 YFSETQ. V was clipped by 2 bases and J by 0 bases, with 15 bases between them. The CDR3 extends over 17 amino acids. The CDR3 loop reads CASSLPQGYSSYNEQFF. The CDR3 DNA reads as TGCGCCAGCAGCTTACCCCAGGGGTATAGCTCCTACAATGAGCAGTTCTTC.

The chain carries TRBV5-4 and TRBJ2-7; 8 bases fit TRBD2. The germline CDR1 and CDR2 sequences are SGHNT and YYREEE (reference sequence). This CDR3 contains 15 residues. The J segment lost 3 bases and the V segment lost 3 bases, leaving 8 bases of the junction unmatched. The CDR3 sequence is CASSSGGSGNYEQYF. CDR3 coding DNA: TGTGCCAGCAGCTCTGGTGGTAGCGGGAACTACGAGCAGTACTTC.

As concerns this clone: Mismatch with germline at one junction end may stem from a read error. The chain carries TRBV25-1 and TRBJ1-4, with TRBD1 identical over 8 bases. The germline CDR1 and CDR2 sequences are MGHDK and SYGVNS. This CDR3 has 15 residues. The CDR3 DNA reads as TGTGCCAGCAGTACCGGACAGGGCGTAGGAGAAAAGCTGTTTTTT. The encoded protein is CASSTGQGVGEKLFF.

The genes are TRBV28 and TRBJ1-2, with D possibly being TRBD1 (5 bases). Trimming cost V 5 bases and J 5 bases, with 27 bases left between them. This CDR3 has 18 residues. Germline assignment: CDR1 MDHEN and CDR2 SYDVKM. CDR3 loop: CASSPPEVGREEEYGYTF. The CDR3 bases are TGTGCCAGCAGTCCTCCTGAGGTAGGCAGGGAAGAGGAATATGGCTACACCTTC.

The rearrangement uses TRBV7-9 and TRBJ2-1; 10 bases agree with TRBD2. Per the germline V gene, CDR1 is SEHNR and CDR2 is FQNEAQ (reference sequence). V lost 1 base and J lost 8; bases outside the gene matches: 5. This CDR3 contains 15 residues. The CDR3, as DNA: TGTGCCAGCAGCTTAGGTAGCGGGGGGATCGATGAGCAGTTCTTC. As protein: CASSLGSGGIDEQFF.

About this clone: A junction end diverges from the germline sequence, so it may reflect a read error. The same CDR3 arises from other DNA sequences in this sample as well. This chain uses TRBV7-9 with TRBJ1-2; D perhaps matches TRBD1 (6 bases). The CDR3 is 15 residues long. Germline V CDR1 and CDR2: SEHNR, FQNEAQ (reference sequence). The CDR3 protein is CASSLGGTPNYGYTF. For the CDR3, the DNA is TGCGCCAGCAGCTTAGGAGGGACACCAAACTATGGCTACACCTTC.

The chain joins TRBV30 to TRBJ2-3, with 9 bases fitting TRBD2. Per the germline V gene, CDR1 is GTSNPN and CDR2 is SVGIG (reference sequence). This CDR3 spans 13 amino acids. Trimming at V came to 7 bases and at J to 6 bases, leaving 8 bases not matched to a gene. As DNA, the CDR3 is TGTGCCTCCCGGCGGGGGGGCAGGGATACGCAGTATTTT. This encodes CASRRGGRDTQYF.

The chain employs TRBV5-1 and TRBJ2-2; possible D gene TRBD2, 6 bases. Per the germline V gene, CDR1 is SGHRS and CDR2 is YFSETQ. V shed 0 bases and J shed 5 bases, with 14 bases lying between them. This CDR3 is 16 amino acids long. The DNA for the CDR3 is TGCGCCAGCAGCTTGGCCCCGGGGGTGCGGACCGGGGAGCTGTTTTTT. Its translation: CASSLAPGVRTGELFF. Combining the CDR3 with reference TRBV5-1 and TRBJ2-2 gives the whole variable domain KAGVTQTPRYLIKTRGQQVTLSCSPISGHRSVSWYQQTPGQGLQFLFEYFSETQRNKGNFPGRFSGRQFSNSRSEMNVSTLELGDSALYLCASSLAPGVRTGELFFGEGSRLTVL.

J is TRBJ2-2 and V is TRBV29-1; no clear D gene. V dropped 0 bases and J dropped 1 base, with 15 bases sitting between them. The CDR3 has 17 amino acids. Germline CDR1 SQVTM, CDR2 ANQGSEA. The DNA of the CDR3 is TGCAGCGTTGAAGATCCAACAGCCCTCTTGAACACCGGGGAGCTGTTTTTT. Translation gives CSVEDPTALLNTGELFF.

V usage is TRBV19 and J usage is TRBJ2-5, with D perhaps matching TRBD2 (7 bases). CDR3 length equals 15 residues. Germline lookup yields CDR1 LNHDA and CDR2 SQIVND (reference sequence). The germline V and J ends were trimmed by 6 bases and 5 bases, with 19 bases remaining between them. DNA for the CDR3: TGTGCCAGTAGATCCGCCGGGGGGCGCTTGGAGACCCAGTACTTC. Translating it yields CASRSAGGRLETQYF.